A single sample gave rise to the 21 T cell receptor beta chains below, sequenced in a study of control samples from healthy donors and cancer patients. Sequencing was performed with immunoSEQ multiplex PCR; in TCRdb, only in-frame clones are kept and a portion is missing. The table shows about 120,000 clones, with more than 70% occurring only once. The sequencing input was blood. These TCRs come from a man aged 40-49 years in good health.

The chain links TRBV6-2 or TRBV6-3 to TRBJ1-5, with D maybe TRBD1 (5 bases). Trimming removed 2 bases from V and 4 bases from J, with 15 bases in between. The CDR3 loop spans 16 amino acids. Germline CDR1 MNHEY, CDR2 SVGEGT. In DNA, the CDR3 is TGTGCCAGCAGTTACCTTGGGGCAGTTGCGAATCAGCCCCAGCATTTT. This codes for CASSYLGAVANQPQHF.

This clone is classed as medium-sized. The rearrangement uses TRBV12-5 and TRBJ1-5; TRBD1 agrees at 7 bases. CDR1 and CDR2 from the germline V gene are LGHNT and FRNRAP. This CDR3 has 18 residues. Losses at the gene ends were 2 bases for V and 2 bases for J; bases not matched to a gene: 12. The CDR3 DNA reads TGTGCTAGTGGTTTGATCCCACTTGACAGGGCGGGCAATCAGCCCCAGCATTTT. Residues: CASGLIPLDRAGNQPQHF.

Concerning this clone: The junction and the germline gene differ at one end; a read error may be behind it. The gene calls are TRBV11-2 and TRBJ2-7, with D perhaps TRBD1 (5 bases). CDR3 length: 17 residues. Per germline, CDR1 SGHAT and CDR2 FQNNGV. The CDR3 nucleotides are TGTGCCAGCAGCGTAGAGGCGCGGACAAGGAGCTCCTACGAGCAGTACTTC. It yields the protein CASSVEARTRSSYEQYF.

The gene calls are TRBV27 and TRBJ1-5; the match to TRBD1 covers 7 bases. CDR3 length: 16 residues. Germline V CDR1 and CDR2: MNHEY, SMNVEV (reference sequence). V shed 5 bases and J 10 bases; nucleotides not matched to a gene: 17. This chain's CDR3 is CASSARTGQIIEPQHF. CDR3 DNA: TGTGCCAGCAGTGCAAGGACAGGCCAGATAATAGAACCCCAGCATTTT.

The chain combines TRBV7-2 with TRBJ2-3; 7 positions match TRBD2. The ends lost 1 base at V and 2 bases at J; junction bases unmatched: 3. Germline V CDR1 and CDR2: SGHTA, FQGNSA. The CDR3 is 15 residues long. The CDR3 sequence is CASSLVAGVTDTQYF. The CDR3 DNA is TGTGCCAGCAGCTTAGTTGCGGGGGTCACAGATACGCAGTATTTT.

V is TRBV2 and J is TRBJ2-1; the D gene could be TRBD1 or TRBD2 (6 bases each). This CDR3 comprises 15 residues. V gave up 3 bases and J gave up 5 bases, with 14 bases separating them. Germline loops: CDR1 SNHLY, CDR2 FYNNEI. The CDR3 DNA sequence: TGTGCCAGCAGTGACCCCGGGGGCTATCACAATGAGCAGTTCTTC. Protein: CASSDPGGYHNEQFF.

The V gene is TRBV3-1 (or the pseudogene TRBV3-2), the J gene TRBJ2-3, with 9 bases fitting TRBD2. Trimming took 0 bases from V and 2 from J; bases not matched to a gene: 6. The germline CDR1 and CDR2 sequences are LGHDT and YNNKEL (reference sequence). The CDR3 totals 17 residues. The CDR3 sequence is CASSQDRLADYTDTQYF. DNA of the CDR3: TGTGCCAGCAGCCAAGATCGACTAGCGGATTACACAGATACGCAGTATTTT.

The chain recombines TRBV6-1 with TRBJ2-7, with D uncertain. Trimming took 0 bases from V and 3 from J, leaving 9 bases between them. The CDR3 totals 14 residues. From germline, CDR1 is MNHNS and CDR2 SASEGT. The DNA for the CDR3 is TGTGCCAGCAGTGAAGCGAACTATAACTACGAGCAGTACTTC. Translated, it gives CASSEANYNYEQYF.

This clone was picked up a small number of times. J is TRBJ2-3 and V is TRBV14, with TRBD2 matching over 9 bases. The germline V gene has CDR1 SGHDN and CDR2 FVKESK. The CDR3 has 13 residues. Trimming removed 0 bases from V and 11 bases from J; junction bases left unmatched: 3. The CDR3 nucleotides read TGTGCCAGCAGCCAAGATCTAGCGGGGTTGCAGTATTTT. This translates into CASSQDLAGLQYF.

This chain joins TRBV5-1 and TRBJ1-2; D remains ambiguous. This CDR3 comprises 13 residues. Trimming shortened V by 3 bases and J by 8 bases, and 14 bases separated the two germline ends. Germline V lookup: CDR1 SGHRS, CDR2 YFSETQ. The CDR3 loop reads CASSSDRTNGYTF. The CDR3 region has the DNA TGCGCCAGCAGCTCCGACCGGACCAACGGCTACACCTTC.

The V call is TRBV9, the J call TRBJ2-3, with TRBD2 matching over 8 bases. This CDR3 comprises 15 residues. CDR1 is SGDLS, CDR2 YYNGEE, per germline. The V gene end was trimmed by 4 bases and the J gene end by 2 bases; junction bases not matched to a gene: 6. CDR3 loop: CASSSGGADTDTQYF. In DNA form, the CDR3 reads TGTGCCAGCAGCTCCGGGGGGGCCGACACAGATACGCAGTATTTT.

V usage is TRBV5-1 and J usage is TRBJ1-6; the D gene is possibly TRBD1 (6 bases). The CDR3 length is 14 residues. The germline CDR1 and CDR2 sequences are SGHRS and YFSETQ. Trimming took 0 bases from V and 7 from J, leaving 8 bases between them. This chain's CDR3 is CASSLEGGNSPLHF. The CDR3 nucleotides are TGCGCCAGCAGCTTGGAGGGGGGGAATTCACCCCTCCACTTT.

This clone was observed once. This chain connects TRBV2 to TRBJ1-4; the D is unclear. Deletions cut 7 bases from V and 5 bases from J, with 14 bases between. The CDR3 contains 14 residues. Germline CDR1 reads SNHLY; CDR2 reads FYNNEI. The DNA of the CDR3 is TGTGCCAGCAACCGGGCGTCAGAAAATGAAAAACTGTTTTTT. This sequence encodes CASNRASENEKLFF.

The chain has TRBV11-2 and TRBJ1-6; no clear D. The germline V gene has CDR1 SGHAT and CDR2 FQNNGV. V dropped 1 base and J dropped 6 bases, with 4 bases sitting between them. The CDR3 runs 13 residues. As DNA, the CDR3 is TGTGCCAGCAGCTTAGCTCCTAATTCACCCCTCCACTTT. This gives the protein CASSLAPNSPLHF.

This clone was detected only once. The genes are TRBV27 and TRBJ1-1, with D perhaps TRBD1 (5 bases). V dropped 6 bases and J dropped 3 bases, with 14 bases sitting between them. CDR3 size: 14 residues. Germline-derived CDR1 and CDR2 are MNHEY and SMNVEV (reference sequence). CDR3 in amino acids: CASRPPLGHTEAFF. The CDR3, as DNA: TGTGCCAGCAGGCCCCCCCTGGGACACACTGAAGCTTTCTTT.

On this clone: Other DNA sequences in this sample translate to the same CDR3. This chain links TRBV4-3 with TRBJ1-6; 7 nucleotides line up with TRBD1. This CDR3 spans 15 amino acids. Per the germline V gene, CDR1 is LGHNA and CDR2 is YSLEER. Trimming removed 0 bases from V and 10 bases from J; junction bases left unmatched: 6. Written as DNA, the CDR3 is TGCGCCAGCAGCCAAGATACAGGGGTCCTATCACCCCTCCACTTT. Its translation is CASSQDTGVLSPLHF.

This clone occurred a few times. This chain links TRBV4-1 with TRBJ1-2; 8 bases are a match to TRBD1. Unmatched junction bases numbered 11, after V lost 5 bases and J lost 6 bases. This CDR3 is built from 15 residues. Germline V gene lookup returns CDR1 MGHRA and CDR2 YSYEKL. The CDR3 DNA reads TGCGCCAGCAGCATGCAGGGGGCGCAGGAGAATGGCTACACCTTC. As protein: CASSMQGAQENGYTF.

The chain has TRBV23-1 and TRBJ1-1; perhaps TRBD1 as D (6 bases). TRBV23-1 is filed as an ORF, its function uncertain. This CDR3 region has 16 residues. The ends were cut back, 7 bases at V and 4 bases at J, with 22 bases in the middle. Written as DNA, the CDR3 is TGCGCCAGCACCGGAGGGGGGGGCCCAGAGGGCACTGAAGCTTTCTTT. As protein: CASTGGGGPEGTEAFF.

J is TRBJ1-2 and V is TRBV27; 7 nucleotides match TRBD1. CDR3 size: 13 residues. Germline CDR1 MNHEY, CDR2 SMNVEV (reference sequence). The junction had 1 base not matched to a gene; V was cut back by 6 bases and J by 0 bases. The CDR3 DNA sequence: TGTGCCAGCAGGGACAGGTCTAACTATGGCTACACCTTC. This codes for CASRDRSNYGYTF.

The chain couples TRBV20-1 to TRBJ1-1; D may be TRBD1 (6 bases). Germline V gene lookup returns CDR1 DFQATT and CDR2 SNEGSKA (reference sequence). CDR3 size: 11 residues. Trimming pared 3 bases from V and 8 bases from J, leaving 10 bases between. CDR3 amino acids: CSASRGGEAFF. As DNA, the CDR3 is TGCAGTGCTAGCCGGGGGGGCGAAGCTTTCTTT.

V and J are TRBV10-2 and TRBJ1-2; possibly TRBD1 for D (5 bases). Trimming removed 0 bases from V and 2 bases from J, with 13 bases in between. The CDR3 length is 16 residues. The V gene's germline CDR1 is WSHSY and CDR2 SAAADI. The CDR3 sequence: CASSESNVGTNYGYTF. The CDR3 DNA follows: TGCGCCAGCAGTGAGTCCAACGTCGGGACCAACTATGGCTACACCTTC.